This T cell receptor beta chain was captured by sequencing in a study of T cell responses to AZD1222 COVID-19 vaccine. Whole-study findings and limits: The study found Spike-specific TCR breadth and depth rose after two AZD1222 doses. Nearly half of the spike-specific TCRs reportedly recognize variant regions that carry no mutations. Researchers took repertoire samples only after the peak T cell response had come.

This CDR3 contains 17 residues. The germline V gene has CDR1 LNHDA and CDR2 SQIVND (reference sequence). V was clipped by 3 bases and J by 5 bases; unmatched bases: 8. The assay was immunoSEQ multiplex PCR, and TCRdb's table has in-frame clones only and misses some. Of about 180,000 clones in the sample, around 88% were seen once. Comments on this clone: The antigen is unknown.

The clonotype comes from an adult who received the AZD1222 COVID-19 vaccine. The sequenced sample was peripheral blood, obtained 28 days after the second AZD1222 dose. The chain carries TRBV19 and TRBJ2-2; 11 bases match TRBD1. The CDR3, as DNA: TGTGCCAGTAGTATCTCGGACAGGGGGCGAGGAACCGGGGAGCTGTTTTTT. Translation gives CASSISDRGRGTGELFF.